Listed below are T cell receptor beta chains from one sample, sequenced in a study of glioma-infiltrating T cells. TCRdb redid the calling of the multiplex PCR reads with MiXCR, one entry per CDR3 protein. The sample consists of more than 350,000 distinct CDR3 sequences, about 40% of them appearing once. The material sequenced was glioma tissue, nonneoplastic brain tissue, or PBMCs (not recorded which). All receptors derive from a human donor with low-grade glioma or glioblastoma, undergoing nonglioma brain surgery, or in good health (not recorded which). Each CDR3 is given with its conserved first and last residue. The D gene is left open where the match is weak. Only some rows state a clone size, as once, few, many or a class for expanded clones.

V gene	D gene	clone size	J gene	CDR3 DNA	CDR3 protein
TRBV2	.	.	TRBJ1-6	TGTGCCAGCTCGGGGCCCGGACCCCTCCACTTT	CASSGPGPLHF
TRBV28	.	many	TRBJ1-5	TGTGCCAGCAGTTTCAGGGGAAGCAATCAGCCCCAGCATTTT	CASSFRGSNQPQHF
TRBV5-4	.	.	TRBJ1-1	TGTGCCAGCAGTTCACAACTAGGGGTCACTGAAGCTTTCTTT	CASSSQLGVTEAFF
TRBV9	.	.	TRBJ2-1	TGTGCCAGCAGCCTGACGGGAGTATCCTACAATGAGCAGTTCTTC	CASSLTGVSYNEQFF
TRBV6-1	TRBD2	many	TRBJ2-1	TGTGCCAGCAGTGGTTCCTCGACTAGCGGGAGAGAGGATGAGCAGTTCTTC	CASSGSSTSGREDEQFF
TRBV7-2	.	few	TRBJ1-2	TGTGCCAGCAGCTCGACAGGACTGACTAACTATGGCTACACCTTC	CASSSTGLTNYGYTF
TRBV20-1	TRBD2	.	TRBJ2-7	TGCAGTGCTAGAGAGCGGACTAGCGTTTCCTACGAGCAGTACTTC	CSARERTSVSYEQYF
TRBV3-1	.	few	TRBJ2-3	TGTGCCAGCAGCCGGCAGGACCTCGGCGGGCCGCAGTATTTT	CASSRQDLGGPQYF
TRBV18	.	.	TRBJ1-1	TGTGCCAGCTCACCTGGAAAGGGGATGAACACTGAAGCTTTCTTT	CASSPGKGMNTEAFF
TRBV27	.	few	TRBJ2-7	TGTGCCAGCAGTTTATTTTGGGAACCCTACGAGCAGTACTTC	CASSLFWEPYEQYF
TRBV4-3	.	few	TRBJ2-3	TGCGCCAGCAGCCCAGGGGGGGGCATGGATACGCAGTATTTT	CASSPGGGMDTQYF
TRBV6-5	.	.	TRBJ2-1	TGTGCCAGCTCGGGAGTGTTTAACAATGAGCAGTTCTTC	CASSGVFNNEQFF
TRBV7-2	.	.	TRBJ2-3	TGTGCCAGCAACGACGGGGTCTTTAGCACAGATACGCGGTATTTT	CASNDGVFSTDTRYF
TRBV3-1	TRBD1	.	TRBJ1-5	TGTGCCAGCAGCCCCGGACAGGGGGCAGGGTACGGCAATCAGCCCCAGCATTTT	CASSPGQGAGYGNQPQHF
TRBV6-1	.	many	TRBJ2-5	TGTGCCAGCAGTGTATTCGATCAGGGGACCCAGTACTTC	CASSVFDQGTQYF
TRBV20-1	.	.	TRBJ2-1	TGCAGCGTCCTGGGGCAGGCAAGCTCCTACAATGAGCAGTTCTTC	CSVLGQASSYNEQFF